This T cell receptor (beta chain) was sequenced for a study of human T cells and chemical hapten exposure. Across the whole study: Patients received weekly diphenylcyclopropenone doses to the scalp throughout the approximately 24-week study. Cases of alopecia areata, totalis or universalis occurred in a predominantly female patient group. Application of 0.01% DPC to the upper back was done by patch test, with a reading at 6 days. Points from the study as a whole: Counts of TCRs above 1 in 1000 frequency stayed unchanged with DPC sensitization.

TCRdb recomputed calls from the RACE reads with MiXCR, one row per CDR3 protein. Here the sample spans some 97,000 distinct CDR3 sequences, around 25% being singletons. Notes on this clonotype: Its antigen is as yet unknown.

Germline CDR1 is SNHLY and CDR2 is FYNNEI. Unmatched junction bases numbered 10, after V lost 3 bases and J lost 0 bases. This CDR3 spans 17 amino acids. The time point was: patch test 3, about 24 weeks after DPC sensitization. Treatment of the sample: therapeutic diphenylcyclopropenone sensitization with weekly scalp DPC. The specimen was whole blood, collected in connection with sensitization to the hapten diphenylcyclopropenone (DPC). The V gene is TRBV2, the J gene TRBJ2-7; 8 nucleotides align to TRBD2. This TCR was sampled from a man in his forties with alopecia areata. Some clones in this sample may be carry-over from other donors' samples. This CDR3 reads CASSDSGLAGSSYEQYF. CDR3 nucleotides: TGTGCCAGCAGTGATTCAGGGCTAGCGGGCAGCTCCTACGAGCAGTACTTC.